Listed below are T cell receptor beta chains from one sample, sequenced in a study of T cell changes during pregnancy in multiple sclerosis. TCRdb keeps only in-frame clones here, not all; method: immunoSEQ multiplex PCR. Of fewer than 60,000 clones listed, 92% were seen once; the top ten hold approximately 0.6%. The specimen was CD4+ T cells from peripheral blood mononuclear cells, collected after pregnancy. All receptors come from a female donor with multiple sclerosis, enrolled in a pregnancy study. CDR3s include the opening cysteine and the closing phenylalanine or tryptophan. The order of the fields is V gene, D gene, CDR3 length, clone size, J gene, CDR3 DNA, CDR3 protein. A D gene is named only where the DNA matches it firmly. For some rows the clone size is stated as once, few or many, or as a class when expanded; others skip it.

v_call: TRBV6-5
d_call: TRBD2
cdr3_length: 16
clone_size: -
j_call: TRBJ2-1
cdr3_nt: TGTGCCAGCAGTTATCTTTGGCGGGAGTTTAACAATGAGCAGTTCTTC
cdr3_aa: CASSYLWREFNNEQFF

v_call: TRBV4-1
d_call: -
cdr3_length: 14
clone_size: -
j_call: TRBJ2-5
cdr3_nt: TGCGCCAGCAGCCAAGGGTTACGGGGTAAGACCCAGTACTTC
cdr3_aa: CASSQGLRGKTQYF

v_call: TRBV30
d_call: -
cdr3_length: 12
clone_size: -
j_call: TRBJ1-2
cdr3_nt: TGTGCCTGGACCACAGGGCCTGGGGGCTACACCTTC
cdr3_aa: CAWTTGPGGYTF

v_call: TRBV9
d_call: -
cdr3_length: 15
clone_size: -
j_call: TRBJ1-1
cdr3_nt: TGTGCCAGCAGCGCACACCAGTGGTTGAACACTGAAGCTTTCTTT
cdr3_aa: CASSAHQWLNTEAFF

v_call: TRBV7-2
d_call: -
cdr3_length: 11
clone_size: -
j_call: TRBJ2-3
cdr3_nt: TGTGCCAGCAGCCCCCTTAGCAAGCAGTATTTT
cdr3_aa: CASSPLSKQYF

v_call: TRBV2
d_call: -
cdr3_length: 12
clone_size: -
j_call: TRBJ1-2
cdr3_nt: TGTGCCAGCAGTACAGCTAACTATGGCTACACCTTC
cdr3_aa: CASSTANYGYTF

v_call: TRBV6-5
d_call: TRBD1
cdr3_length: 16
clone_size: -
j_call: TRBJ2-5
cdr3_nt: TGTGCCAGCAGTTACTCGGGGACAGGTTTTCAAGAGACCCAGTACTTC
cdr3_aa: CASSYSGTGFQETQYF

v_call: TRBV10-3
d_call: TRBD1
cdr3_length: 14
clone_size: -
j_call: TRBJ2-7
cdr3_nt: TGTGCCATCCCGGGACAGGGAAGGTCCTACGAGCAGTACTTC
cdr3_aa: CAIPGQGRSYEQYF

v_call: TRBV12-5
d_call: TRBD1
cdr3_length: 16
clone_size: -
j_call: TRBJ1-1
cdr3_nt: TGTGCTAGTGGTTCTGGGGACAGGGTGCTGAACACTGAAGCTTTCTTT
cdr3_aa: CASGSGDRVLNTEAFF

v_call: TRBV4-3
d_call: -
cdr3_length: 13
clone_size: -
j_call: TRBJ1-1
cdr3_nt: TGCGCCAGCAGGCCTACAGGCGCGGCTGAAGCTTTCTTT
cdr3_aa: CASRPTGAAEAFF

v_call: TRBV2
d_call: -
cdr3_length: 14
clone_size: once
j_call: TRBJ1-2
cdr3_nt: TGTGCCAGCAGCCCACCCGGGGGTAGCTATGGCTACACCTTC
cdr3_aa: CASSPPGGSYGYTF

v_call: TRBV15
d_call: TRBD1
cdr3_length: 15
clone_size: -
j_call: TRBJ1-1
cdr3_nt: TGTGCCACCAGATTTCCAGGACAGGGGAACACTGAAGCTTTCTTT
cdr3_aa: CATRFPGQGNTEAFF

v_call: TRBV10-3
d_call: -
cdr3_length: 15
clone_size: -
j_call: TRBJ1-5
cdr3_nt: TGTGCCATCAGTGAGTATGCAGGGAGCAATCAGCCCCAGCATTTT
cdr3_aa: CAISEYAGSNQPQHF

v_call: TRBV5-4
d_call: TRBD2
cdr3_length: 15
clone_size: -
j_call: TRBJ2-3
cdr3_nt: TGTGCCAGCAGCTCTGAGCGGGGGGGCACAGATACGCAGTATTTT
cdr3_aa: CASSSERGGTDTQYF

v_call: TRBV10-3
d_call: TRBD1
cdr3_length: 16
clone_size: -
j_call: TRBJ2-7
cdr3_nt: TGTGCCATCAGTGCTAAGTCCGGGACAGGGGACTACGAGCAGTACTTC
cdr3_aa: CAISAKSGTGDYEQYF

v_call: TRBV6-1
d_call: -
cdr3_length: 13
clone_size: once
j_call: TRBJ1-4
cdr3_nt: TGTGCCGGCTCACAGGCCATTAATGAAAAACTGTTTTTT
cdr3_aa: CAGSQAINEKLFF

v_call: TRBV29-1
d_call: -
cdr3_length: 13
clone_size: -
j_call: TRBJ1-1
cdr3_nt: TGCAGCATTGAGACCAGGGTGGACACTGAAGCTTTCTTT
cdr3_aa: CSIETRVDTEAFF

v_call: TRBV10-3
d_call: TRBD2
cdr3_length: 14
clone_size: -
j_call: TRBJ2-7
cdr3_nt: TGTGCCACGAAGGGGCGGGGGGCCTCCTACGAGCAGTACTTC
cdr3_aa: CATKGRGASYEQYF

v_call: TRBV28
d_call: -
cdr3_length: 15
clone_size: -
j_call: TRBJ2-3
cdr3_nt: TGTGCCAGCAGTTCGCCAGGGGCCTTATTGGATACGCAGTATTTT
cdr3_aa: CASSSPGALLDTQYF

v_call: TRBV7-2
d_call: -
cdr3_length: 12
clone_size: -
j_call: TRBJ1-2
cdr3_nt: TGTGCCAGCAGCCCGGGTGATGATGGCTACACCTTC
cdr3_aa: CASSPGDDGYTF

v_call: TRBV10-3
d_call: -
cdr3_length: 14
clone_size: -
j_call: TRBJ1-2
cdr3_nt: TGTGCCATCAGTGAGCGGGGGGGAAACTATGGCTACACCTTC
cdr3_aa: CAISERGGNYGYTF

v_call: TRBV6-5
d_call: TRBD1
cdr3_length: 14
clone_size: -
j_call: TRBJ1-2
cdr3_nt: TGTGCCAGCAGTTACCGGGACAGTAGGGGTGGCTACACCTTC
cdr3_aa: CASSYRDSRGGYTF

v_call: TRBV7-2
d_call: -
cdr3_length: 14
clone_size: -
j_call: TRBJ2-1
cdr3_nt: TGTGCCAGCAGCTTGAACACAGGGTATAATGAGCAGTTCTTC
cdr3_aa: CASSLNTGYNEQFF

v_call: TRBV7-2
d_call: TRBD1
cdr3_length: 14
clone_size: few
j_call: TRBJ2-7
cdr3_nt: TGTGCCAGCAGCTACGACAGGGGGGCGTCCGAGCAGTACTTC
cdr3_aa: CASSYDRGASEQYF

v_call: TRBV19
d_call: -
cdr3_length: 13
clone_size: once
j_call: TRBJ1-2
cdr3_nt: TGTGCCAGTAGTGCTCAGTGGGCATATGGCTACACCTTC
cdr3_aa: CASSAQWAYGYTF

v_call: TRBV4-1
d_call: -
cdr3_length: 16
clone_size: -
j_call: TRBJ1-5
cdr3_nt: TGCGCCAGCAGCCAAGTGTCGGGGGGTAGCAATCAGCCCCAGCATTTT
cdr3_aa: CASSQVSGGSNQPQHF

v_call: TRBV9
d_call: -
cdr3_length: 14
clone_size: -
j_call: TRBJ1-4
cdr3_nt: TGTGCCAGCAGCGTAGCCGACGGGAATGAAAAACTGTTTTTT
cdr3_aa: CASSVADGNEKLFF

v_call: TRBV25-1
d_call: -
cdr3_length: 14
clone_size: -
j_call: TRBJ1-6
cdr3_nt: TGTGCCAGCAGTGAACGGGCGCGGGGTTCACCCCTCCACTTT
cdr3_aa: CASSERARGSPLHF

v_call: TRBV19
d_call: -
cdr3_length: 17
clone_size: -
j_call: TRBJ2-2
cdr3_nt: TGTGCCAGTAGTATAAGATCAGGGGGGTGGAACACCGGGGAGCTGTTTTTT
cdr3_aa: CASSIRSGGWNTGELFF

v_call: TRBV30
d_call: -
cdr3_length: 11
clone_size: -
j_call: TRBJ2-5
cdr3_nt: TGTGCCTGGCTACTCAAAGAGACCCAGTACTTC
cdr3_aa: CAWLLKETQYF

v_call: TRBV5-1
d_call: TRBD1
cdr3_length: 13
clone_size: -
j_call: TRBJ2-3
cdr3_nt: TGCGCCAGCAGCCACCGACAGGGAGATACGCAGTATTTT
cdr3_aa: CASSHRQGDTQYF

v_call: TRBV7-3
d_call: TRBD2
cdr3_length: 15
clone_size: -
j_call: TRBJ2-5
cdr3_nt: TGTGCCAGCAGCTCCCGGGGGGGCGGTGGAGAGACCCAGTACTTC
cdr3_aa: CASSSRGGGGETQYF

v_call: TRBV19
d_call: -
cdr3_length: 13
clone_size: -
j_call: TRBJ1-6
cdr3_nt: TGTGCCAGTGAAGACAGGCTGGGGTCACCCCTCCACTTT
cdr3_aa: CASEDRLGSPLHF

v_call: TRBV5-6
d_call: TRBD1
cdr3_length: 15
clone_size: -
j_call: TRBJ1-1
cdr3_nt: TGTGCCAGCAGCTTGGATCCGGGACAGGGGATGCTAGCTTTCTTT
cdr3_aa: CASSLDPGQGMLAFF

v_call: TRBV9
d_call: -
cdr3_length: 15
clone_size: -
j_call: TRBJ2-2
cdr3_nt: TGTGCCAGCAGCGTAAGGGGTTCGGTCACCGGGGAGCTGTTTTTT
cdr3_aa: CASSVRGSVTGELFF

v_call: TRBV7-2
d_call: TRBD1
cdr3_length: 14
clone_size: -
j_call: TRBJ1-1
cdr3_nt: TGTGCCAGCAGCGCGGGACAGGGTTGGACTGAAGCTTTCTTT
cdr3_aa: CASSAGQGWTEAFF

v_call: TRBV19
d_call: -
cdr3_length: 14
clone_size: -
j_call: TRBJ1-1
cdr3_nt: TGTGCCAGCTGGATTGGGGGCCAGCCAACTGAAGCTTTCTTT
cdr3_aa: CASWIGGQPTEAFF

v_call: TRBV4-1
d_call: TRBD2
cdr3_length: 15
clone_size: -
j_call: TRBJ2-7
cdr3_nt: TGCGCCAGCAGCCAGGGGACTAGCGGTCCCTACGAGCAGTACTTC
cdr3_aa: CASSQGTSGPYEQYF

v_call: TRBV5-4
d_call: -
cdr3_length: 14
clone_size: few
j_call: TRBJ1-6
cdr3_nt: TGTGCCAGCAGCTCACCCCGGGAGGTTTCACCCCTCCACTTT
cdr3_aa: CASSSPREVSPLHF